This TCR beta chain came from a study of low-dose radiotherapy and immunotherapy resistance in tumors. J was trimmed by 3 bases and V by 2 bases; bases with no gene match: 3. Per germline, CDR1 MNHEY and CDR2 SVGEGT. The CDR3 covers 15 residues. TRAV and TRBV primers primed cDNA for both TCRalpha and TCRbeta. TCR amplification used roughly 20 PCR cycles, a constant-region primer and a V-primer adapter. One entry per CDR3 protein results from TCRdb running MiXCR on the reads. The table lists about 9,800 distinct CDR3 sequences, 40% to 55% of them singletons. Every donor was treated with nivolumab, ipilimumab, aspirin, low-dose cyclophosphamide and also low-dose radiotherapy.

The rearrangement uses TRBV6-2 or TRBV6-3 and TRBJ2-2; the match to TRBD1 covers 7 bases. This TCR was sampled from a human donor with advanced metastatic prostate, ovarian, gallbladder or colorectal cancer (not recorded which). This table probably holds off-target reads from a library built for another chain. The CDR3 DNA reads TGTGCCAGCAGTTACGGGACAGTGGACACCGGGGAGCTGTTTTTT. It codes for CASSYGTVDTGELFF.